The 6 T cell receptor beta chains presented below share a single source sample, sequenced in a study of blood T cell repertoires in COVID-19. The assay was immunoSEQ multiplex PCR, and TCRdb's table has in-frame clones only and misses some. This sample has 25,000 to 30,000 clones, with about two thirds found just once. Material: peripheral blood. These receptors came from a human donor in a cohort sampled during active COVID-19.

The sample holds a few counts of this clone. The gene calls are TRBV9 and TRBJ2-7; 9 bases fit TRBD2. Germline assignment: CDR1 SGDLS and CDR2 YYNGEE. The CDR3 contains 15 residues. Losses at the gene ends were 4 bases for V and 2 bases for J; bases not matched to a gene: 7. CDR3 DNA: TGTGCCAGCAGCCTCGCCGGCGGGAGGGCCTACGAGCAGTACTTC. Residues: CASSLAGGRAYEQYF.

The genes are TRBV11-2 and TRBJ1-6; a weak D match, TRBD1 (6 bases). Trimming took 0 bases from V and 12 from J, leaving 6 bases between them. CDR3 length: 12 amino acids. Germline V gene data show CDR1 as SGHAT and CDR2 as FQNNGV. This chain's CDR3 is CASSLEQGPLHF. The DNA for the CDR3 is TGTGCCAGCAGCTTAGAACAGGGACCCCTCCACTTT.

This clone has a handful of counts. J is TRBJ2-7 and V is TRBV9, with a possible D match to TRBD2 (5 bases). V was pared by 0 bases and J by 2 bases, with 9 bases between. CDR1 and CDR2 (germline): SGDLS, YYNGEE. The CDR3 runs 14 residues. The CDR3 here is CASSVDSDAYEQYF. CDR3 coding DNA: TGTGCCAGCAGCGTAGATAGCGATGCCTACGAGCAGTACTTC.

This clone turned up a few times. The V and J genes are TRBV19 and TRBJ1-1; no definite D call. Trimming left V 1 base short and J 1 base short, with 10 bases between. The CDR3 is made up of 15 amino acids. The germline V gene has CDR1 LNHDA and CDR2 SQIVND (reference sequence). The chain's CDR3 is CASSIGASQNTEAFF. The CDR3 DNA sequence: TGTGCCAGTAGTATAGGGGCCAGTCAGAACACTGAAGCTTTCTTT.

The genes are TRBV25-1 and TRBJ2-1; 9 nucleotides match TRBD2. This CDR3 contains 16 residues. CDR1 is MGHDK, CDR2 SYGVNS, per germline. Germline trimming cut 0 bases from V and 5 bases from J; bases unmatched to any gene: 5. The CDR3 DNA follows: TGTGCCAGCAGTGAATACAGCGGGAGGAAGGACAATGAGCAGTTCTTC. Its protein is CASSEYSGRKDNEQFF. The entire variable domain, with the rest obtained from reference TRBV25-1 and TRBJ2-1, is as follows: EADIYQTPRYLVIGTGKKITLECSQTMGHDKMYWYQQDPGMELHLIHYSYGVNSTEKGDLSSESTVSRIRTEHFPLTLESARPSHTSQYLCASSEYSGRKDNEQFFGPGTRLTVL.

This clone was seen a few times. V gene TRBV7-2 combines with J gene TRBJ1-5; D is uncertain. This CDR3 contains 16 residues. The germline V gene encodes CDR1 SGHTA and CDR2 FQGNSA. Trimming took off 1 base at V and 6 bases at J, with 16 bases between the two ends. Here the CDR3 DNA reads TGTGCCAGCAGCTTAGGACTTCGGGGTAAGGGTCAGCCCCAGCATTTT. It specifies CASSLGLRGKGQPQHF.